One TCR beta chain is described in this entry. What it binds is unknown. The data were obtained in a study of T cell responses to AZD1222 COVID-19 vaccine. Study-level results: Repertoire sampling happened only post peak T cell response. White British donors predominated, females outnumbered males, and clonal diversity was possibly underestimated. Compared with day 0, the breadth and depth of the Spike-specific TCR repertoire rose significantly after two doses of AZD1222.

Sequenced by immunoSEQ multiplex PCR; TCRdb stores in-frame clones only, minus some. The sample holds some 100,000 clones, roughly 89% seen once. The CDR3 loop spans 15 amino acids. Germline V gene sequence: CDR1 SGHTS, CDR2 YDEGEE. The V segment lost 6 bases and the J segment 3 bases; nucleotides outside the gene matches: 11. The starting material was peripheral blood, obtained on day 0 of AZD1222 vaccination. The receptor comes from an adult in good health. This chain connects TRBV5-8 to TRBJ1-2, with 7 bases aligning to TRBD1. This CDR3 reads CASITLTGYHYGYTF. As DNA, the CDR3 is TGTGCCAGCATCACCTTGACAGGGTATCACTATGGCTACACCTTC. The complete variable domain, with remaining parts taken from reference TRBV5-8 and TRBJ1-2, reads EAGVTQSPTHLIKTRGQQATLRCSPISGHTSVYWYQQALGLGLQFLLWYDEGEERNRGNFPPRFSGRQFPNYSSELNVNALELEDSALYLCASITLTGYHYGYTFGSGTRLTVV.